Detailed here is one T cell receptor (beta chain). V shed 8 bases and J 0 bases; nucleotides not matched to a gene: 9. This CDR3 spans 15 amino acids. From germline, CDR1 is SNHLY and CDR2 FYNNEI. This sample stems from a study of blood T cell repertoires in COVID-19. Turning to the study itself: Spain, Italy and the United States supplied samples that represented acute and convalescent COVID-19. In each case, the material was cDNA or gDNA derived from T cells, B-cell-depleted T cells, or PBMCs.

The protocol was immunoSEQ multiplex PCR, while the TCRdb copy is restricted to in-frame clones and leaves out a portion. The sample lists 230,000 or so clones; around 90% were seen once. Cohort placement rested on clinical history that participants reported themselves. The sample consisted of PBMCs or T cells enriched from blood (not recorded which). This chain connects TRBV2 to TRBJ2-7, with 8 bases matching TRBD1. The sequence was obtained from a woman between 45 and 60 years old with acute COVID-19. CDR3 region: CASQFGTGSSYEQYF. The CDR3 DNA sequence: TGTGCCAGCCAGTTCGGGACAGGCAGCTCCTACGAGCAGTACTTC.